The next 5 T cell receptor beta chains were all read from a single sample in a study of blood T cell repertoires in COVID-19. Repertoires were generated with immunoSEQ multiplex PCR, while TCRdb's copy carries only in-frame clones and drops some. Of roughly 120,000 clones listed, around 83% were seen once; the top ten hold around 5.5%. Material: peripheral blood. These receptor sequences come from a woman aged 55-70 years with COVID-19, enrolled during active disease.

The chain's CDR3 is CASSALQGAPRGYTF. For the CDR3, the DNA is TGTGCCAGTAGTGCCCTACAGGGGGCGCCTAGAGGCTACACCTTC. V usage is TRBV19 and J usage is TRBJ1-2; 9 nucleotides agree with TRBD1. V trimming: 5 bases; J trimming: 8 bases; junction bases outside the gene matches: 12. The CDR3 has 15 amino acids. The germline CDR1 and CDR2 sequences are LNHDA and SQIVND (reference sequence).

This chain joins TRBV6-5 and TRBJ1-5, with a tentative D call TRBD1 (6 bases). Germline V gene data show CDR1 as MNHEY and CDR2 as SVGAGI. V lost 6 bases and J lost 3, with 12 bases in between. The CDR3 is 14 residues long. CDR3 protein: CASRQGRLNQPQHF. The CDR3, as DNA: TGTGCCAGCAGACAGGGACGCCTCAATCAGCCCCAGCATTTT.

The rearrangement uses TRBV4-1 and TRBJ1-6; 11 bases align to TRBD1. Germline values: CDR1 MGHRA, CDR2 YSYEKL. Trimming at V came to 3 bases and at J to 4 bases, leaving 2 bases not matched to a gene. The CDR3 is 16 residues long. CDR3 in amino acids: CASSQGQGGYNSPLHF. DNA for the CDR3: TGCGCCAGCAGCCAGGGACAGGGGGGGTATAATTCACCCCTCCACTTT.

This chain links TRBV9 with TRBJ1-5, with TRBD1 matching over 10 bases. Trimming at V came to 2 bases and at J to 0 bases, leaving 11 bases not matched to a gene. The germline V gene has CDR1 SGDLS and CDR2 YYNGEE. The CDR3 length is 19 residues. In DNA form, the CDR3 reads TGTGCCAGCAGCGTTATTTCAGACAGGGGGCGTCATAGCAATCAGCCCCAGCATTTT. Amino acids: CASSVISDRGRHSNQPQHF.

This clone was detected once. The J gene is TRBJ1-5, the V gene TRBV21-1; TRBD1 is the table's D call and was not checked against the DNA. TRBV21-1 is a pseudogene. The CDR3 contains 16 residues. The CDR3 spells CASTYPQGSSGQPQHF. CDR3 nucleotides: TGTGCCAGCACCTACCCCCAGGGGTCCTCCGGGCAGCCCCAGCATTTT.